This note documents a single TCR beta chain sequence. The sample originates from a study of blood T cell repertoires in COVID-19. Study-level information: The analysed material was cDNA or gDNA that came from T cells, B-cell-depleted T cells, or PBMCs.

Libraries were prepared by immunoSEQ multiplex PCR; TCRdb keeps only in-frame clonotypes and omits some of them. Here the sample spans 130,000 or so clones, roughly four fifths being singletons. The CDR3 consists of 14 residues. The junction had 2 bases not matched to a gene; V was cut back by 5 bases and J by 1 base. Germline CDR1 and CDR2: MNHNY and SVGAGI (reference sequence). This rearrangement joins TRBV6-6 to TRBJ2-3, with 8 bases lining up with TRBD2. The receptor was derived from a human donor in a cohort sampled during active COVID-19. Sample: peripheral blood. Here the CDR3 reads CASSPGGRTDTQYF. The CDR3 region has the DNA TGTGCCAGCAGTCCGGGGGGGCGCACAGATACGCAGTATTTT.